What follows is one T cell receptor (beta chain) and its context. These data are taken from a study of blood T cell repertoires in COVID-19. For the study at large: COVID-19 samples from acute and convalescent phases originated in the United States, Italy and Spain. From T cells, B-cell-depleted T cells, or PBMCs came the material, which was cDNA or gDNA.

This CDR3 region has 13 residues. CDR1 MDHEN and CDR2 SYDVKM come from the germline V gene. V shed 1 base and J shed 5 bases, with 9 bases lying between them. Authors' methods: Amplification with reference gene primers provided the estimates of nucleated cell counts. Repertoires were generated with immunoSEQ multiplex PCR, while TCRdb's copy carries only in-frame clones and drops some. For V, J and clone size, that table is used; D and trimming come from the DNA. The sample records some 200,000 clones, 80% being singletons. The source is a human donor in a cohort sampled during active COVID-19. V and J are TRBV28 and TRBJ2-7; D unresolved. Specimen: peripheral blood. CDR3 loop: CASSLSTRNEQYF. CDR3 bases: TGTGCCAGCAGTTTATCGACTCGGAACGAGCAGTACTTC.